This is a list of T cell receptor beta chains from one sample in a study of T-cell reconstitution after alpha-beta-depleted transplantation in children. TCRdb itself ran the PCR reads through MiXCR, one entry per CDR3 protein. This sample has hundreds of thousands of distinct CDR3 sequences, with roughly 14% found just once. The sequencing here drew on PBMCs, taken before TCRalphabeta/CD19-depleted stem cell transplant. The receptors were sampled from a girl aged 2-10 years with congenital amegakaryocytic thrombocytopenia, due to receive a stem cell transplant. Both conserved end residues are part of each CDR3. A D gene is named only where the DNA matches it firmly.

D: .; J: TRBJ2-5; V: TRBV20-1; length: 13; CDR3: CSARESNQETQYF
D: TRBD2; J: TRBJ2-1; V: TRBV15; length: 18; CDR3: CATSGTSGTLSSYNEQFF
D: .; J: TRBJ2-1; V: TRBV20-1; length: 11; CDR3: CSARHYNEQFF
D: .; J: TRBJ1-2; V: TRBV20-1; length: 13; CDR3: CSARPLSTYGYTF
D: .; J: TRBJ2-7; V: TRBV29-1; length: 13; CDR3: CSVEGQVRDEQYF
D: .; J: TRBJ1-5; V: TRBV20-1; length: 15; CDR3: CSAKLSFNSNQPQHF
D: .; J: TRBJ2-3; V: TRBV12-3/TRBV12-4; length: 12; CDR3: CASAGGTDTQYF
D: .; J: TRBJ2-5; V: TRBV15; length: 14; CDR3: CATSRVRFQETQYF
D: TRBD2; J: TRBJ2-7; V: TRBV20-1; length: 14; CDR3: CSARTSGPFYEQYF
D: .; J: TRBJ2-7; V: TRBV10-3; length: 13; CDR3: CAISEPRSYEQYF
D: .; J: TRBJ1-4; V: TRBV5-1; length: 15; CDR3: CASSFMGGTNEKLFF
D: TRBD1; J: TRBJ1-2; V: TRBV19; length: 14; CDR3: CASSMSRDSYGYTF
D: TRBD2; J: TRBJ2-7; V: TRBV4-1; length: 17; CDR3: CASSPFLAGHTSYEQYF
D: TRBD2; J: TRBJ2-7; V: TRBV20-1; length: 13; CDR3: CSASSLADYEQYF
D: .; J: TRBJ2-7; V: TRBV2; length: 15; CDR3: CASSEYDRGSYEQYF
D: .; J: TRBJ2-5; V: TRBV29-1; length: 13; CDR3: CSVMGLFQETQYF
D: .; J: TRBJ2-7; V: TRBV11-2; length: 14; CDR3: CASSLDPADYEQYF
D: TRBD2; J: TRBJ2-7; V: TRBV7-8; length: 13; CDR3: CASSFTSVYEQYF
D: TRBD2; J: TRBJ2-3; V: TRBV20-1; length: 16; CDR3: CSARISTSGYRDTQYF
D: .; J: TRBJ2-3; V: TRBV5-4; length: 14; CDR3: CASSWGSGTDTQYF
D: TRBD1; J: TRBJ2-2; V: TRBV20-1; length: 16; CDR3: CSARDGGQGGTGELFF
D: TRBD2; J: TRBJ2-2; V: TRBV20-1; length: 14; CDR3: CSAYSGKGAGELFF
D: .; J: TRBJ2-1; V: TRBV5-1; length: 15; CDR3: CASRLAGTGGNEQFF
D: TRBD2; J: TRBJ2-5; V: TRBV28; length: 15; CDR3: CASSFALAVQETQYF
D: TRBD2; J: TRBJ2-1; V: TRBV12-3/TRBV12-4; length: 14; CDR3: CAGPGLAGDNEQFF
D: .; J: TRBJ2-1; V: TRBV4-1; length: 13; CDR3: CASSQSLYNEQFF
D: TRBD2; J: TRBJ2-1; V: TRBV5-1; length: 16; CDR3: CASSLKSGISENEQFF
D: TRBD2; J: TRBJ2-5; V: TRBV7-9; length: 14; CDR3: CASSSGRADKTQYF
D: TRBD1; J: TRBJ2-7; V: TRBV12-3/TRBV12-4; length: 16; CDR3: CASSEWRQGSWYEQYF
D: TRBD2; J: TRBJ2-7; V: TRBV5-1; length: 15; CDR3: CASRRTSGPFYEQYF
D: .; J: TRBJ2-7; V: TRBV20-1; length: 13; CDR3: CSARGGDSYEQYF
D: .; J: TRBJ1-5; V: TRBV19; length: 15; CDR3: CASTTTRDLNQPQHF
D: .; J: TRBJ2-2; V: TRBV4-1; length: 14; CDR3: CASSQAPYTGELFF
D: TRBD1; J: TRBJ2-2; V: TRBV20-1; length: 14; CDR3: CSARGQGAAGELFF
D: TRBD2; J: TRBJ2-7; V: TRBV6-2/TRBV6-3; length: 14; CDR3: CASIPAGGDYEQYF
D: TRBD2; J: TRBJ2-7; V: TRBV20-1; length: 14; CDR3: CSARGTSGSSEQYF
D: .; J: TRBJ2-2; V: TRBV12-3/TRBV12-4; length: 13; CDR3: CASSSLNSGELFF
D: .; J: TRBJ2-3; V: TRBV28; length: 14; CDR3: CASKEGADTDTQYF
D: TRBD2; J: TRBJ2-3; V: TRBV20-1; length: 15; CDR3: CSATGLAGVQDTQYF
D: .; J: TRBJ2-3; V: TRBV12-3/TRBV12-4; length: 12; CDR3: CASGMMTDTQYF
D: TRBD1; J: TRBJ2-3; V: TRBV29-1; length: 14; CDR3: CSGKTAGGTDTQYF
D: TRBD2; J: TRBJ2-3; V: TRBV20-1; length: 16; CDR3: CSARDRGLAGTDTQYF
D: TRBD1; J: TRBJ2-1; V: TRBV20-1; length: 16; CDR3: CSARDRGDRGRNEQFF
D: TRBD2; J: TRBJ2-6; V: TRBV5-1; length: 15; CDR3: CASSFSGSFANVLTF
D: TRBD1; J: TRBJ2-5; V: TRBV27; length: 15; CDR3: CASSLSQGVVETQYF
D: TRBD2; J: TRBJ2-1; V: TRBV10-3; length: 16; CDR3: CAISVGAGGGFNEQFF
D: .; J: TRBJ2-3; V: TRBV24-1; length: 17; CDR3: CATSDYGGGLDTDTQYF